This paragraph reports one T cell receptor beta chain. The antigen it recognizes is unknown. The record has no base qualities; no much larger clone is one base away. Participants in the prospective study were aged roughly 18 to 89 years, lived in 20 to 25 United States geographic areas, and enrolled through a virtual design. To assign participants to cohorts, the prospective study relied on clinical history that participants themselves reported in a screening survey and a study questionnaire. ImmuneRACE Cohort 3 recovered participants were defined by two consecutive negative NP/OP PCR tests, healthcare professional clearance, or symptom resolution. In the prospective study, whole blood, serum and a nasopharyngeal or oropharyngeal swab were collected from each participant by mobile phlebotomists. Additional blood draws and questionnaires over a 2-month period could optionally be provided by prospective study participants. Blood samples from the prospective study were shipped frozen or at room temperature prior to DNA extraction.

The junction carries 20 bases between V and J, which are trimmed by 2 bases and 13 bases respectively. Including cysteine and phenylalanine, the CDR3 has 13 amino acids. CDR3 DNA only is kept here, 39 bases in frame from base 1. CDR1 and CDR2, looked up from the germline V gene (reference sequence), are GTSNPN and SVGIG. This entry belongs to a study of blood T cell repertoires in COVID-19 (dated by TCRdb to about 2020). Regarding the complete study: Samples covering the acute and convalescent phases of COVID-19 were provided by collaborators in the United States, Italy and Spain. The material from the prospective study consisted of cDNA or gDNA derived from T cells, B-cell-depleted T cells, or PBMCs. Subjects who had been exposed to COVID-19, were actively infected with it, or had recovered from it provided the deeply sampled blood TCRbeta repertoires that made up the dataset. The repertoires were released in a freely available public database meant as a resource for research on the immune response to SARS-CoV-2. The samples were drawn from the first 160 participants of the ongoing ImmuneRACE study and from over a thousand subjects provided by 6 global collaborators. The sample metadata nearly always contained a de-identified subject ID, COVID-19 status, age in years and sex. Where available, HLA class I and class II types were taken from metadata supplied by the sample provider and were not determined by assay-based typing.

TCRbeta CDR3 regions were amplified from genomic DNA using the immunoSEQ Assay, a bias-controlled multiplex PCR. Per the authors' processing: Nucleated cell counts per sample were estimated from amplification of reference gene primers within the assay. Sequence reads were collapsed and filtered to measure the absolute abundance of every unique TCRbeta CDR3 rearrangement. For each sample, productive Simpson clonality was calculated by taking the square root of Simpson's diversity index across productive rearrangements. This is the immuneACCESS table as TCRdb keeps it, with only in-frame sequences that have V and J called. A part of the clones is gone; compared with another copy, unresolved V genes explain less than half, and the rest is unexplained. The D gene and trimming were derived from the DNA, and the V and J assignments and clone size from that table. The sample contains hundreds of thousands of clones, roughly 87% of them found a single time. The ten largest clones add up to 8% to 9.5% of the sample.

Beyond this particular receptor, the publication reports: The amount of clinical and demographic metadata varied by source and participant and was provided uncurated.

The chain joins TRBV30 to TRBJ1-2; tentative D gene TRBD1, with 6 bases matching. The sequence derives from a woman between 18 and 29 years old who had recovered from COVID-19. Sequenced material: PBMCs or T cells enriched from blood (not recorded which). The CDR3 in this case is CAWSLSPRTVRTF. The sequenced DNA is TGTGCCTGGAGTCTAAGTCCCCGGACAGTCCGCACCTTC.